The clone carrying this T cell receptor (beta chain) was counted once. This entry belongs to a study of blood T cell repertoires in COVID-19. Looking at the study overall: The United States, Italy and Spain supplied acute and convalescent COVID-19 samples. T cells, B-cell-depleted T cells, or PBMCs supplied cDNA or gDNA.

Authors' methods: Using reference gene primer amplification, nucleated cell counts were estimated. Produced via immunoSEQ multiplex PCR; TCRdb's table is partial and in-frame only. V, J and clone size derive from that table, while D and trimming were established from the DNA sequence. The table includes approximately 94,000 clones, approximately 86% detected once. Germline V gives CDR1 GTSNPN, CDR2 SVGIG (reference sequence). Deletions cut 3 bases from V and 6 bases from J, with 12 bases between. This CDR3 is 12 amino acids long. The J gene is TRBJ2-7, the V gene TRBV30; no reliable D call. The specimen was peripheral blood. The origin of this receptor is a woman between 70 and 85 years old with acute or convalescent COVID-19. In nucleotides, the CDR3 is TGTGCCTGGAGCACGACTTCAATCGAGCAGTACTTC. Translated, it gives CAWSTTSIEQYF.